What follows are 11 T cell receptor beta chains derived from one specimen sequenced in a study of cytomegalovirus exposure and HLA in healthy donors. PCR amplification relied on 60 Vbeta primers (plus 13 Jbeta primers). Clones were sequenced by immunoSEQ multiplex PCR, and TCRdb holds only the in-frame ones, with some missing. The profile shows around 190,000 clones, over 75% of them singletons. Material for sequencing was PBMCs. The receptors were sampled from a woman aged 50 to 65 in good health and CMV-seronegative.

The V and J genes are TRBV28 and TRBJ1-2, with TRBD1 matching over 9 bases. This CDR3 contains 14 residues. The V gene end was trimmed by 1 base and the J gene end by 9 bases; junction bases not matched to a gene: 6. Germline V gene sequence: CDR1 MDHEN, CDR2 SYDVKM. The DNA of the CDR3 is TGTGCCAGCAGTTTATTTCGGGACAGGGTTAGCTACACCTTC. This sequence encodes CASSLFRDRVSYTF.

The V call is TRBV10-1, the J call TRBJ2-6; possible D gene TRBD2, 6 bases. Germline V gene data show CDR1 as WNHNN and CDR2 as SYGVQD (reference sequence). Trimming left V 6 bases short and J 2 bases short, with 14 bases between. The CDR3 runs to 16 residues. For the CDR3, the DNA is TGCGCCAGCAGCCTGGGACTCGGCCCTGGGGCCAACGTCCTGACTTTC. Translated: CASSLGLGPGANVLTF.

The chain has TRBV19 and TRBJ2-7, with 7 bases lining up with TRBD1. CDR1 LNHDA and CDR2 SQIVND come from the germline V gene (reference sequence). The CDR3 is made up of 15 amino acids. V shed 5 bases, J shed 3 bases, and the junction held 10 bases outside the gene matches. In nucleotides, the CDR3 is TGTGCCAGTAGTGACCGATCCCAGGGGGACTACGAGCAGTACTTC. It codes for CASSDRSQGDYEQYF.

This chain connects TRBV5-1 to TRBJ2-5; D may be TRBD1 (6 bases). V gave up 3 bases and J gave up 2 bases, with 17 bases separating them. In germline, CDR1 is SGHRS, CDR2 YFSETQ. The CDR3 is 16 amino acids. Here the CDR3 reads CASSSLQTGLQETQYF. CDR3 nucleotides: TGCGCCAGCAGCTCACTACAGACAGGACTGCAAGAGACCCAGTACTTC.

The CDR3: CASGGGMTTGELFF. For the CDR3, the DNA is TGCGCCAGCGGGGGGGGGATGACGACCGGGGAGCTGTTTTTT. The chain uses TRBV5-1 and TRBJ2-2; 7 bases line up with TRBD2. Germline loops: CDR1 SGHRS, CDR2 YFSETQ. The CDR3 contains 14 residues. Trimming took 7 bases from V and 5 from J; bases not matched to a gene: 8. The variable domain in full, with the rest retrieved from reference TRBV5-1 and TRBJ2-2, is KAGVTQTPRYLIKTRGQQVTLSCSPISGHRSVSWYQQTPGQGLQFLFEYFSETQRNKGNFPGRFSGRQFSNSRSEMNVSTLELGDSALYLCASGGGMTTGELFFGEGSRLTVL.

The CDR3 DNA sequence: TGTGCCAGCAGCTTTGGCCTCCGCCCGGAGACCCAGTACTTC. This codes for CASSFGLRPETQYF. The rearrangement links TRBV7-2 to TRBJ2-5, with D unresolved. Trimming shortened V by 3 bases and J by 5 bases, and 13 bases separated the two germline ends. The germline gives CDR1 SGHTA, CDR2 FQGNSA. The CDR3 is 14 residues long.

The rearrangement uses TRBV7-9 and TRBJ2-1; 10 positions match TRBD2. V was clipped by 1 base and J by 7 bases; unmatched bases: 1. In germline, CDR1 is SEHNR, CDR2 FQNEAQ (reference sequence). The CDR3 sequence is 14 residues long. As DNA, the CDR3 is TGTGCCAGCAGCTTAGGGGGACTAGCGAATGAGCAGTTCTTC. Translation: CASSLGGLANEQFF.

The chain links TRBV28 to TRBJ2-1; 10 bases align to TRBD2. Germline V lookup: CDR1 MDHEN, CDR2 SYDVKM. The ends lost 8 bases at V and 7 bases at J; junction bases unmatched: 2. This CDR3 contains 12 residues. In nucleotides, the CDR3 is TGTGCCAGCGGACTAGCGGCTAATGAGCAGTTCTTC. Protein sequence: CASGLAANEQFF.

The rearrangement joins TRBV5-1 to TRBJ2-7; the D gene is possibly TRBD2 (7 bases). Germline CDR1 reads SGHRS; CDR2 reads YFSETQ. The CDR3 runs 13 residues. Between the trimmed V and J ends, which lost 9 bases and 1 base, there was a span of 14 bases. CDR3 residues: CAKPRGGSYEQYF. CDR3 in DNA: TGCGCCAAACCGAGGGGGGGATCCTACGAGCAGTACTTC.

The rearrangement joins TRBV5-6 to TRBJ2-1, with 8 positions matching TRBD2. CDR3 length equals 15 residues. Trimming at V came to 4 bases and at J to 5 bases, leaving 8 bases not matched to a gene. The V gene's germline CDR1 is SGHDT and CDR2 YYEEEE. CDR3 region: CASSAGTRSHNEQFF. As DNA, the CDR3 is TGTGCCAGCAGCGCTGGGACTAGATCCCACAATGAGCAGTTCTTC.

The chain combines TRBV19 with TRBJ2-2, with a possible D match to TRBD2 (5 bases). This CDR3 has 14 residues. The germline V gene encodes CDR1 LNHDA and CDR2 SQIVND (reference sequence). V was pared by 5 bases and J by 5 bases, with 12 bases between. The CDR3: CASSVHRGTGELFF. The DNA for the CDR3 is TGTGCCAGTAGTGTCCACCGGGGAACCGGGGAGCTGTTTTTT.